Each of the 17 T cell receptor beta chains below was sequenced from the same sample in a study of response to subunit inactivated influenza vaccine. TCRdb used MiXCR to reprocess the RT-PCR reads, holding one entry per CDR3 protein. The sample lists some 500,000 distinct CDR3 sequences, approximately 15% occurring once. This specimen consisted of CD4+ T cells sorted from PBMCs, obtained roughly 24 months after vaccination. The receptors shown here come from a man between 50 and 75 years old who received an inactivated influenza vaccine.

The chain combines TRBV20-1 with TRBJ2-7; D is perhaps TRBD1 or TRBD2 (6 bases each). The V gene's germline CDR1 is DFQATT and CDR2 SNEGSKA (reference sequence). Trimming shortened V by 3 bases and J by 3 bases, and 12 bases separated the two germline ends. This CDR3 comprises 13 residues. CDR3 nucleotide sequence: TGCAGTGCTAGGGGGGGCAGGGGCTACGAGCAGTACTTC. Protein product: CSARGGRGYEQYF.

The V call is TRBV20-1, the J call TRBJ1-1, with D unclear. From germline, CDR1 is DFQATT and CDR2 SNEGSKA (reference sequence). Trimming removed 0 bases at V and 4 bases at J, with 12 bases between. The CDR3 is 14 amino acids. The CDR3 DNA reads as TGCAGTGCTAGAGATCTCCGGGGATCCACTGAAGCTTTCTTT. Residues: CSARDLRGSTEAFF.

This clonotype was detected ten times or more. The rearrangement links TRBV12-3 or TRBV12-4 to TRBJ2-7; TRBD2 matches 14 bases. There are 15 residues in the CDR3. V was pared by 3 bases and J by 8 bases, with 6 bases of the junction left unmatched. CDR3 in amino acids: CASSLTSGRAAQQYF. DNA for the CDR3: TGTGCCAGCAGTTTGACTAGCGGGAGGGCGGCTCAGCAGTACTTC.

This clonotype occurred many times. This sequence joins TRBV5-1 and TRBJ2-2, with D perhaps TRBD1 (6 bases). The CDR3 runs 14 residues. Trimming took off 4 bases at V and 0 bases at J, with 7 bases between the two ends. The germline V gene has CDR1 SGHRS and CDR2 YFSETQ. CDR3 region: CASSRQANTGELFF. The CDR3 DNA follows: TGCGCCAGCAGCAGACAGGCGAACACCGGGGAGCTGTTTTTT. Using reference TRBV5-1 and TRBJ2-2 for the parts outside the CDR3, the full variable domain is KAGVTQTPRYLIKTRGQQVTLSCSPISGHRSVSWYQQTPGQGLQFLFEYFSETQRNKGNFPGRFSGRQFSNSRSEMNVSTLELGDSALYLCASSRQANTGELFFGEGSRLTVL.

The rearrangement links TRBV12-3 or TRBV12-4 to TRBJ2-5, with TRBD2 identical over 13 bases. This CDR3 contains 15 residues. V dropped 5 bases and J dropped 5; count of bases not matched to a gene: 5. The CDR3 is CASSPGTSGVETQYF. CDR3 DNA sequence: TGTGCCAGCAGTCCCGGGACTAGCGGGGTTGAGACCCAGTACTTC.

CDR3 region: CASSSQGPDTQYF. CDR3 nucleotides: TGTGCCAGCAGTTCCCAGGGACCAGATACGCAGTATTTT. This chain links TRBV12-3 or TRBV12-4 with TRBJ2-3; D tentatively reads TRBD1 or TRBD2 (5 bases each). The CDR3 contains 13 residues. V was clipped by 4 bases and J by 4 bases, with 9 bases between them.

For this clonotype: This sequence is one base from a far larger clone and is likely a read error. This chain connects TRBV5-1 to TRBJ2-3; D remains ambiguous. V lost 3 bases, J lost 2 bases, and 4 bases lay in between. In germline, CDR1 is SGHRS, CDR2 YFSETQ. The CDR3 sequence is 12 residues long. In nucleotides, the CDR3 is TGCGCCAGCAGCTGGGACACAGATACGCAGTATTTT. This sequence encodes CASSWDTDTQYF.

The CDR3 DNA reads TGTGCCACCAGTGACCCCTTTCCATCCGGGGGTTCTCAAGAGACCCAGTACTTC. Translated, it gives CATSDPFPSGGSQETQYF. This sequence joins TRBV24-1 and TRBJ2-5; the D gene is possibly TRBD2 (6 bases). Trimming left V 4 bases short and J 2 bases short, with 22 bases between. Germline CDR1 reads KGHDR; CDR2 reads SFDVKD. The CDR3 loop spans 18 amino acids.

This clonotype was picked up a small number of times. The chain has TRBV20-1 and TRBJ2-1; 13 bases align to TRBD2. This CDR3 has 17 residues. Losses at the gene ends were 2 bases for V and 2 bases for J; bases not matched to a gene: 6. The germline V gene encodes CDR1 DFQATT and CDR2 SNEGSKA (reference sequence). The CDR3 nucleotides read TGCAGTGCTAGATCGGGACTAGCGGGAACGACCTACAATGAGCAGTTCTTC. Amino acids: CSARSGLAGTTYNEQFF.

This rearrangement joins TRBV9 to TRBJ2-3; D is ambiguous. This CDR3 has 15 amino acids. Germline lookup yields CDR1 SGDLS and CDR2 YYNGEE. V was clipped by 2 bases and J by 2 bases, with 12 bases between them. The CDR3 here is CASSVNPGPTDTQYF. The CDR3 nucleotides read TGTGCCAGCAGCGTTAACCCCGGCCCCACAGATACGCAGTATTTT.

The V and J genes are TRBV7-9 and TRBJ1-1; TRBD1 aligns across 9 bases. Germline assignment: CDR1 SEHNR and CDR2 FQNEAQ (reference sequence). The V gene end was trimmed by 6 bases and the J gene end by 1 base; junction bases not matched to a gene: 6. The length of the CDR3 is 15 residues. The CDR3 DNA follows: TGTGCCAGCAGGAGGGACAGGGTACAGAACACTGAAGCTTTCTTT. This sequence encodes CASRRDRVQNTEAFF.

This clonotype turned up a few times. This chain links TRBV29-1 with TRBJ1-1; 12 positions match TRBD1. The V gene's germline CDR1 is SQVTM and CDR2 ANQGSEA. J lost 4 bases, V lost 6 bases, and 6 bases had no gene match. This CDR3 is 14 amino acids long. CDR3 coding DNA: TGCAGCGTCTCCGGGACAGGGGGCGGCACTGAAGCTTTCTTT. Amino acids: CSVSGTGGGTEAFF.

The gene calls are TRBV9 and TRBJ1-6; 7 bases are shared with TRBD1. In germline, CDR1 is SGDLS, CDR2 YYNGEE. There are 16 residues in the CDR3. The trim removed 0 bases at V and 14 bases at J, leaving 14 bases unmatched. The CDR3 reads CASSVEEGARFGALHF. In DNA, the CDR3 is TGTGCCAGCAGCGTAGAAGAGGGGGCACGATTTGGAGCCCTCCACTTT.

This clonotype was counted a few times. The chain uses TRBV9 and TRBJ1-4, with D tentatively TRBD1 (5 bases). Trimming removed 7 bases at V and 8 bases at J, with 18 bases between. The germline gives CDR1 SGDLS, CDR2 YYNGEE. The CDR3 runs to 14 residues. The CDR3 coding sequence is TGTGCCAGCGGACTCACAGGTGCTAGCGAAAAACTGTTTTTT. This encodes CASGLTGASEKLFF.

The chain links TRBV29-1 to TRBJ2-3; TRBD1 might be the D (5 bases). Germline CDR1 SQVTM, CDR2 ANQGSEA. The germline V and J ends were trimmed by 2 bases and 0 bases, with 12 bases remaining between them. The CDR3 covers 15 residues. The CDR3 reads CSVEFQGASTDTQYF. DNA of the CDR3: TGCAGCGTTGAATTTCAAGGGGCCAGCACAGATACGCAGTATTTT.

The rearrangement joins TRBV24-1 to TRBJ2-3; no definite D call. The CDR3 is 12 amino acids. V was shortened by 5 bases and J by 0 bases, with 2 bases between the two germline ends. Per the germline V gene, CDR1 is KGHDR and CDR2 is SFDVKD. In DNA, the CDR3 is TGTGCCACCAGTGCTAGCACAGATACGCAGTATTTT. As protein: CATSASTDTQYF.

In its sample, this clonotype was seen a few times. The chain combines TRBV5-1 with TRBJ1-2; TRBD1 matches at 8 bases. Germline V gives CDR1 SGHRS, CDR2 YFSETQ. With V trimmed by 4 bases and J by 4 bases, 3 bases remained unmatched. This CDR3 has 13 residues. DNA of the CDR3: TGCGCCAGCAGCGACGGACAGGGCTATGGCTACACCTTC. Its protein is CASSDGQGYGYTF.